Shown below are 30 T cell receptor beta chains from a single sample sequenced in a study of CD8 T cells in Susac syndrome. With random hexamers, reverse transcription was performed on about 0.5 to 1 ug of RNA. One entry per CDR3 protein results from TCRdb running MiXCR on the immunoSEQ multiplex PCR reads. The sample includes about 180,000 distinct CDR3 sequences, 85% to 95% of them seen just once. Sequenced input: CD8+ T cells from PBMCs. These receptors were collected from a human donor with multiple sclerosis.

This clonotype was picked up one time. The chain uses TRBV3-1 and TRBJ1-2; D gene ambiguous. Deletions cut 4 bases from V and 2 bases from J, with 11 bases between. CDR1 LGHDT and CDR2 YNNKEL come from the germline V gene (reference sequence). This CDR3 region has 14 residues. The CDR3 DNA follows: TGTGCCAGCAGCCCCCCGGGCTGGAACTATGGCTACACCTTC. Its translation: CASSPPGWNYGYTF.

The rearrangement joins TRBV7-9 to TRBJ2-4; no firm D call. The CDR3 is 16 residues long. Germline V lookup: CDR1 SEHNR, CDR2 FQNEAQ (reference sequence). The V and J ends lost 1 base and 0 bases respectively, with 10 bases between them. CDR3 DNA: TGTGCCAGCAGCTTAGTTAAGGACCTAGCCAAAAACATTCAGTACTTC. Its translation: CASSLVKDLAKNIQYF.

This chain links TRBV14 with TRBJ2-1; weak D call: TRBD2 (5 bases). Per the germline V gene, CDR1 is SGHDN and CDR2 is FVKESK. With 1 base removed from V and 4 bases from J, the gap between germline ends came to 8 bases. The CDR3 is 14 residues long. The CDR3 region is CASSQVTTYNEQFF. The CDR3 region has the DNA TGTGCCAGCAGCCAAGTGACTACGTACAATGAGCAGTTCTTC.

The genes are TRBV2 and TRBJ2-7; the match to TRBD1 covers 7 bases. Germline V gene data show CDR1 as SNHLY and CDR2 as FYNNEI. V dropped 3 bases and J dropped 2; count of bases not matched to a gene: 7. This CDR3 comprises 15 residues. CDR3 nucleotides: TGTGCCAGCAGTGACCCCGACAGGGTAGCCTACGAGCAGTACTTC. Translation: CASSDPDRVAYEQYF.

This clonotype was found once. The CDR3 region has the DNA TGCAGTGCTAGAGAAATGGAGGCGGGGGATGGCTACACCTTC. Its protein is CSAREMEAGDGYTF. J is TRBJ1-2 and V is TRBV20-1; D perhaps matches TRBD1 (5 bases). The CDR3 runs to 14 residues. V lost 0 bases, J lost 6 bases, and 14 bases lay in between. In germline, CDR1 is DFQATT, CDR2 SNEGSKA (reference sequence).

The chain couples TRBV12-5 to TRBJ2-5, with unresolved D. Trimming left V 5 bases short and J 3 bases short, with 10 bases between. Per the germline V gene, CDR1 is LGHNT and CDR2 is FRNRAP. The CDR3 has 13 residues. The CDR3: CASGLGLKETQYF. As DNA, the CDR3 is TGTGCTAGTGGTCTCGGGCTGAAAGAGACCCAGTACTTC. Full variable domain (rest looked up from reference TRBV12-5 and TRBJ2-5): DARVTQTPRHKVTEMGQEVTMRCQPILGHNTVFWYRQTMMQGLELLAYFRNRAPLDDSGMPKDRFSAEMPDATLATLKIQPSEPRDSAVYFCASGLGLKETQYFGPGTRLLVL.

This sequence joins TRBV27 and TRBJ2-1; the D gene is possibly TRBD1 (5 bases). Trimming took off 5 bases at V and 15 bases at J, with 17 bases between the two ends. CDR3 length: 12 residues. CDR1 is MNHEY, CDR2 SMNVEV, per germline (reference sequence). CDR3 sequence: CASSPQGVQLFF. The CDR3 DNA reads as TGTGCCAGCAGTCCCCAGGGTGTCCAGCTGTTCTTC.

The chain joins TRBV7-9 to TRBJ2-1; D uncertain. Germline CDR1 reads SEHNR; CDR2 reads FQNEAQ (reference sequence). Trimming took off 3 bases at V and 12 bases at J, with 0 bases between the two ends. The CDR3 spans 8 residues. The CDR3 DNA is TGTGCCAGCAGCTTGCAGTTCTTC. This sequence encodes CASSLQFF. The complete variable domain, with remaining parts taken from reference TRBV7-9 and TRBJ2-1, reads DTGVSQNPRHKITKRGQNVTFRCDPISEHNRLYWYRQTLGQGPEFLTYFQNEAQLEKSRLLSDRFSAERPKGSFSTLEIQRTEQGDSAMYLCASSLQFFGPGTRLTVL.

This chain links TRBV14 with TRBJ1-1; D unresolved. The V gene lost 0 bases and the J gene lost 4 bases, with 6 bases spanning the gap. The germline V gene encodes CDR1 SGHDN and CDR2 FVKESK. The CDR3 consists of 13 residues. The CDR3 DNA follows: TGTGCCAGCAGCCAAGACTACGGCACTGAAGCTTTCTTT. The encoded protein is CASSQDYGTEAFF.

This sequence joins TRBV2 and TRBJ2-7; D gene uncertain. Germline V gene lookup returns CDR1 SNHLY and CDR2 FYNNEI. This CDR3 comprises 14 residues. The V end lost 2 bases, the J end lost 7 bases, and 15 bases lay between the germline ends. The CDR3 protein is CASSEYGFSEEQYF. The CDR3 region has the DNA TGTGCCAGCAGTGAATACGGCTTTTCGGAGGAGCAGTACTTC.

The genes are TRBV28 and TRBJ2-7; no clear D gene. V was shortened by 3 bases and J by 3 bases, with 12 bases between the two germline ends. The CDR3 spans 14 residues. The germline gives CDR1 MDHEN, CDR2 SYDVKM. The CDR3 nucleotides are TGTGCCAGCAGTTTTGGTTTGCGGCACTACGAGCAGTACTTC. Protein: CASSFGLRHYEQYF.

V is TRBV7-9 and J is TRBJ2-7, with D perhaps matching TRBD2 (5 bases). Trimming stripped 4 bases from V and 5 bases from J, with 15 bases between. CDR1 and CDR2 (germline): SEHNR, FQNEAQ (reference sequence). This CDR3 region has 14 residues. For the CDR3, the DNA is TGTGCCAGCAGCTCGGAGGTTTTCGATGACGAGCAGTACTTC. Amino acids: CASSSEVFDDEQYF.

V usage is TRBV4-1 and J usage is TRBJ2-5; a possible D gene is TRBD2 (5 bases). Trimming left V 1 base short and J 3 bases short, with 12 bases between. The germline CDR1 and CDR2 sequences are MGHRA and YSYEKL. This CDR3 has 15 residues. This CDR3 reads CASSQGELVKETQYF. As DNA, the CDR3 is TGCGCCAGCAGCCAAGGGGAGTTGGTCAAAGAGACCCAGTACTTC.

This clonotype was picked up one time. Here the CDR3 reads CATRADGDNSPLHF. DNA for the CDR3: TGTGCCACCAGAGCAGACGGGGATAATTCACCCCTCCACTTT. The chain is built from TRBV15 and TRBJ1-6; D gene unclear. The germline CDR1 and CDR2 sequences are LNHNV and YYDKDF (reference sequence). Trimming left V 6 bases short and J 5 bases short, with 11 bases between. The CDR3 has 14 amino acids.

This chain uses TRBV15 with TRBJ1-1; D not certain. This CDR3 has 16 amino acids. Germline V gene sequence: CDR1 LNHNV, CDR2 YYDKDF (reference sequence). With 5 bases removed from V and 0 bases from J, the gap between germline ends came to 16 bases. The CDR3, as DNA: TGTGCCACCAGCCCTCACGGACTCCTCATGAACACTGAAGCTTTCTTT. It encodes CATSPHGLLMNTEAFF.

The gene calls are TRBV10-2 and TRBJ2-4; D is unresolved. The CDR3 spans 14 residues. CDR1 WSHSY and CDR2 SAAADI come from the germline V gene. V was shortened by 7 bases and J by 3 bases, with 13 bases between the two germline ends. Here the CDR3 DNA reads TGCGCCAGCAAACGGGCTCCAGGCAAAAACATTCAGTACTTC. The encoded protein is CASKRAPGKNIQYF.

The rearrangement uses TRBV20-1 and TRBJ2-5; D tentatively fits TRBD1 or TRBD2 (6 bases each). Germline assignment: CDR1 DFQATT and CDR2 SNEGSKA (reference sequence). This CDR3 has 11 residues. Trimming removed 6 bases at V and 5 bases at J, with 10 bases between. The chain's CDR3 is CSAWGAETQYF. The CDR3 DNA follows: TGCAGTGCGTGGGGGGCGGAGACCCAGTACTTC.

The rearrangement links TRBV25-1 to TRBJ2-7, with D uncertain. V lost 3 bases and J 3 bases, leaving 6 bases between the germline ends. The germline CDR1 and CDR2 sequences are MGHDK and SYGVNS. The CDR3 spans 12 residues. The DNA of the CDR3 is TGTGCCAGCAGTGACGGCGACTACGAGCAGTACTTC. Its translation is CASSDGDYEQYF.

The V gene is TRBV20-1, the J gene TRBJ2-2, with TRBD1 identical over 7 bases. The germline gives CDR1 DFQATT, CDR2 SNEGSKA (reference sequence). The CDR3 runs 17 residues. Germline trimming cut 4 bases from V and 6 bases from J; bases unmatched to any gene: 17. The CDR3 nucleotides read TGCAGTGCTACCCCAAACTTCCGGGACAGCCTGTCCGGGGAGCTGTTTTTT. Its translation is CSATPNFRDSLSGELFF.

The chain employs TRBV6-5 and TRBJ2-7, with D perhaps given as TRBD1 or TRBD2 (6 bases each). This CDR3 has 14 amino acids. Germline CDR1 is MNHEY and CDR2 is SVGAGI. V lost 5 bases, J lost 5 bases, and 16 bases lay in between. CDR3 sequence: CASSLRGGRDEQYF. CDR3 DNA sequence: TGTGCCAGCAGTCTCCGTGGGGGGCGCGACGAGCAGTACTTC.

The chain employs TRBV20-1 and TRBJ1-1; 7 nucleotides match TRBD1. The V and J ends lost 6 bases and 1 base, in that order; junction bases with no gene match: 2. Looked up from germline, CDR1 is DFQATT and CDR2 is SNEGSKA (reference sequence). CDR3 size: 12 residues. CDR3: CSARTGNTEAFF. The CDR3 nucleotides read TGCAGTGCGAGGACAGGGAACACTGAAGCTTTCTTT.

The chain is built from TRBV20-1 and TRBJ2-1; perhaps TRBD2 as D (6 bases). From germline, CDR1 is DFQATT and CDR2 SNEGSKA (reference sequence). V was pared by 6 bases and J by 9 bases, with 15 bases between. This CDR3 spans 12 amino acids. CDR3 in DNA: TGCAGTGCCGAAATCCGGGAGACTGAGCAGTTCTTC. Translating it yields CSAEIRETEQFF.

V usage is TRBV9 and J usage is TRBJ2-2; D possibly uses TRBD1 or TRBD2 (5 bases each). The CDR3 is 16 residues long. Germline-derived CDR1 and CDR2 are SGDLS and YYNGEE. V was shortened by 4 bases and J by 1 base, with 14 bases between the two germline ends. As DNA, the CDR3 is TGTGCCAGCAGCCAGCCGGGACGGGGGAACACCGGGGAGCTGTTTTTT. It codes for CASSQPGRGNTGELFF. Supplemented by reference TRBV9 and TRBJ2-2, the full variable domain reads DSGVTQTPKHLITATGQRVTLRCSPRSGDLSVYWYQQSLDQGLQFLIQYYNGEERAKGNILERFSAQQFPDLHSELNLSSLELGDSALYFCASSQPGRGNTGELFFGEGSRLTVL.

The chain joins TRBV7-9 to TRBJ2-1; D not resolved. This CDR3 is 12 amino acids long. V was clipped by 1 base and J by 5 bases, with 3 bases between them. Germline values: CDR1 SEHNR, CDR2 FQNEAQ (reference sequence). This CDR3 reads CASSLGHNEQFF. In DNA form, the CDR3 reads TGTGCCAGCAGCTTAGGTCACAATGAGCAGTTCTTC.

The chain employs TRBV15 and TRBJ1-5, with TRBD1 matching 7 bases. After removal of 5 bases from V and 1 base from J, the junction contained 2 bases not matched to a gene. Germline V gene sequence: CDR1 LNHNV, CDR2 YYDKDF (reference sequence). The CDR3 spans 14 residues. The CDR3 coding sequence is TGTGCCACCAGCTCACAGGGGAGCAATCAGCCCCAGCATTTT. Encoded protein: CATSSQGSNQPQHF. Full variable domain (missing parts from reference TRBV15 and TRBJ1-5): DAMVIQNPRYQVTQFGKPVTLSCSQTLNHNVMYWYQQKSSQAPKLLFHYYDKDFNNEADTPDNFQSRRPNTSFCFLDIRSPGLGDTAMYLCATSSQGSNQPQHFGDGTRLSIL.

The chain links TRBV12-3 or TRBV12-4 to TRBJ2-1; D gene ambiguous. The CDR3 runs 12 residues. V lost 3 bases, J lost 4 bases, and 4 bases lay in between. CDR3 amino acids: CASSFPYNEQFF. The CDR3 DNA is TGTGCCAGCAGTTTTCCTTACAATGAGCAGTTCTTC.

The V call is TRBV28, the J call TRBJ2-3; D is ambiguous. Trimming cost V 2 bases and J 2 bases, with 8 bases left between them. Germline-derived CDR1 and CDR2 are MDHEN and SYDVKM. CDR3 size: 14 residues. CDR3 DNA sequence: TGTGCCAGCAGTTTAGGGCAGGACACAGATACGCAGTATTTT. It is translated as CASSLGQDTDTQYF.

This clonotype was detected only once. V usage is TRBV5-1 and J usage is TRBJ2-7; possibly TRBD1 for D (5 bases). From germline, CDR1 is SGHRS and CDR2 YFSETQ. Trimming left V 1 base short and J 4 bases short, with 12 bases between. The CDR3 runs to 14 residues. CDR3 sequence: CASSLTGSAYEQYF. CDR3 in DNA: TGCGCCAGCAGCTTGACAGGTTCCGCGTACGAGCAGTACTTC.

The chain links TRBV4-1 to TRBJ2-1, with 8 bases identical to TRBD2. Germline V gene data show CDR1 as MGHRA and CDR2 as YSYEKL. This CDR3 region has 16 residues. The V segment lost 4 bases and the J segment 2 bases; nucleotides outside the gene matches: 7. In DNA form, the CDR3 reads TGCGCCAGCAGCCCAGCGGGAGACTCGCCCTACAATGAGCAGTTCTTC. Translating gives CASSPAGDSPYNEQFF.

The chain couples TRBV15 to TRBJ1-1; 7 bases line up with TRBD1. The CDR3 runs 17 residues. Per germline, CDR1 LNHNV and CDR2 YYDKDF (reference sequence). V lost 4 bases, J lost 0 bases, and 11 bases stayed unmatched. The CDR3 bases are TGTGCCACCAGCAATTACCCGGACAGGACCTTGAACACTGAAGCTTTCTTT. Translating gives CATSNYPDRTLNTEAFF.